The 19 T cell receptor beta chains reported below all come from one sample, sequenced in a study of blood T cells in healthy people across ages. Together with a sample-barcoded 5' primer, a J-beta primer mix was included in a second PCR lasting roughly 6 to 12 cycles. MiXCR was run by TCRdb on the 5' RACE reads, yielding one entry per CDR3 protein. The table lists roughly 1,500,000 distinct CDR3 sequences, 30% to 35% of them singletons, with over 9% in the top ten. Sequencing was carried out using blood. The receptors stem from a woman between 25 and 40 years old in good health.

This clonotype was found a few times. The chain links TRBV2 to TRBJ2-7; D is uncertain. The V gene's germline CDR1 is SNHLY and CDR2 FYNNEI. V was pared by 6 bases and J by 3 bases, with 15 bases between. The CDR3 is 14 amino acids. The CDR3 here is CASRWAANLYEQYF. CDR3 nucleotide sequence: TGTGCCAGCAGGTGGGCAGCTAATCTCTACGAGCAGTACTTC.

This chain uses TRBV18 with TRBJ1-6, with 7 bases fitting TRBD1. The CDR3 covers 15 residues. V gave up 3 bases and J gave up 8 bases; unmatched junction bases: 7. Germline V gene sequence: CDR1 KGHSH, CDR2 LQKENI. The CDR3: CASSPLRDSYSPLHF. The CDR3 DNA follows: TGTGCCAGCTCACCGCTACGGGACAGCTATTCACCCCTCCACTTT.

This chain links TRBV6-1 with TRBJ1-5; 7 positions agree with TRBD1. CDR3 length equals 17 residues. V gave up 0 bases and J gave up 6 bases; unmatched junction bases: 11. Germline CDR1 MNHNS, CDR2 SASEGT. CDR3 sequence (DNA): TGTGCCAGCAGTGAAGCGCTTCTAGGGGGCCGGGGTCAGCCCCAGCATTTT. This codes for CASSEALLGGRGQPQHF.

The chain links TRBV20-1 to TRBJ2-3; 11 nucleotides align to TRBD2. Losses at the gene ends were 6 bases for V and 1 base for J; bases not matched to a gene: 12. This CDR3 is built from 17 residues. The germline V gene encodes CDR1 DFQATT and CDR2 SNEGSKA (reference sequence). CDR3 sequence: CSAFGTSGSLGTDTQYF. The CDR3 region has the DNA TGCAGTGCCTTCGGGACTAGCGGAAGTTTGGGCACAGATACGCAGTATTTT.

This clonotype was found many times. A junction end diverges from the germline sequence, so it may reflect a read error. V usage is TRBV5-1 and J usage is TRBJ1-2; no definite D call. CDR3 length equals 12 residues. The germline CDR1 and CDR2 sequences are SGHRS and YFSETQ. The CDR3 region has the DNA TGTGCCAGCAGCTTGGGGATTTATGGCTACACCTTC. This codes for CASSLGIYGYTF.

The chain is built from TRBV5-1 and TRBJ2-1; possibly TRBD1 for D (5 bases). Trimming pared 3 bases from V and 10 bases from J, leaving 17 bases between. This CDR3 region has 14 residues. Germline CDR1 is SGHRS and CDR2 is YFSETQ. This CDR3 reads CASSSKGPDGEQFF. The CDR3 nucleotides read TGCGCCAGCAGCTCCAAGGGGCCCGACGGCGAGCAGTTCTTC.

This sequence joins TRBV7-9 and TRBJ2-7; 12 positions agree with TRBD1. This CDR3 region has 12 residues. Germline assignment: CDR1 SEHNR and CDR2 FQNEAQ (reference sequence). With 8 bases clipped from V and 7 bases from J, the junction kept 3 bases outside the gene matches. As DNA, the CDR3 is TGTGCCAGCGGGGACAGGGGGCGTGAGCAGTACTTC. It encodes CASGDRGREQYF.

The chain uses TRBV20-1 and TRBJ2-1; the match to TRBD2 covers 12 bases. The germline V gene has CDR1 DFQATT and CDR2 SNEGSKA (reference sequence). The CDR3 length is 16 residues. V lost 6 bases and J lost 1; bases outside the gene matches: 7. The CDR3 loop reads CSAATSGRWSYNEQFF. CDR3 nucleotide sequence: TGCAGTGCGGCGACTAGCGGGAGATGGTCCTACAATGAGCAGTTCTTC.

Here the CDR3 DNA reads TGCGCCAGCAGCAACAGCGGGGGCCTTACCTACAATGAGCAGTTCTTC. It encodes CASSNSGGLTYNEQFF. This chain links TRBV5-1 with TRBJ2-1, with 8 bases lining up with TRBD2. CDR1 is SGHRS and CDR2 is YFSETQ in the germline V gene. The CDR3 extends over 16 amino acids. The junction had 8 bases not matched to a gene; V was cut back by 4 bases and J by 2 bases.

The chain joins TRBV6-1 to TRBJ2-5; TRBD2 agrees at 10 bases. The tail of the sequence fits TRBJ2-7 better, so the J call may be wrong. The germline CDR1 and CDR2 sequences are MNHNS and SASEGT. The length of the CDR3 is 15 residues. CDR3 in amino acids: CASSKLAGGPYEQYF. CDR3 bases: TGTGCCAGCAGTAAATTAGCGGGGGGCCCCTACGAGCAGTACTTC.

There are many counts of this clonotype. The rearrangement uses TRBV24-1 and TRBJ2-3; TRBD1 might be the D (5 bases). Germline V gene sequence: CDR1 KGHDR, CDR2 SFDVKD. This CDR3 comprises 17 residues. The V end lost 3 bases, the J end lost 1 base, and 16 bases lay between the germline ends. The CDR3 region is CATSDPAFGAGTDTQYF. The CDR3, as DNA: TGTGCCACCAGTGATCCCGCTTTTGGGGCGGGCACAGATACGCAGTATTTT.

The V and J genes are TRBV28 and TRBJ2-5; 8 positions match TRBD2. The end of the DNA fits TRBJ2-7 better, so the J call may be wrong. CDR1 and CDR2 from the germline V gene are MDHEN and SYDVKM. The CDR3 is 14 residues long. The CDR3 spells CASQNSGAGCEQYF. CDR3 nucleotide sequence: TGTGCCAGCCAAAATAGCGGGGCTGGCTGCGAGCAGTACTTC.

The table lists this clonotype with many counts. The chain couples TRBV29-1 to TRBJ2-7; no reliable D call. Trimming cost V 1 base and J 2 bases, with 6 bases left between them. Germline V lookup: CDR1 SQVTM, CDR2 ANQGSEA. CDR3 length: 12 amino acids. The CDR3 region has the DNA TGCAGCGTTGAAGGGTCCCCCTACGAGCAGTACTTC. It encodes CSVEGSPYEQYF.

The sample holds a few counts of this clonotype. The chain couples TRBV7-3 to TRBJ2-1, with TRBD2 matching over 11 bases. The CDR3 sequence is 16 residues long. Trimming removed 5 bases from V and 6 bases from J; junction bases left unmatched: 9. Germline V gives CDR1 SGHTA, CDR2 FQGTGA. The CDR3 DNA reads TGTGCCAGCAGCCCGTATCTAGCGGGAGGCCGCAATGAGCAGTTCTTC. Translating it yields CASSPYLAGGRNEQFF.

V and J are TRBV20-1 and TRBJ2-7; TRBD2 agrees at 11 bases. The CDR3 loop spans 16 amino acids. Germline V lookup: CDR1 DFQATT, CDR2 SNEGSKA (reference sequence). V lost 0 bases, J lost 0 bases, and 4 bases stayed unmatched. CDR3 DNA sequence: TGCAGTGCTAGAGATCCTGGACTAGCGGGCTCCTACGAGCAGTACTTC. Translating it yields CSARDPGLAGSYEQYF.

V gene TRBV7-8 combines with J gene TRBJ1-5; 7 bases are shared with TRBD1. CDR1 is SGHVS and CDR2 is FQNEAQ in the germline V gene. The CDR3 contains 16 residues. The V gene end was trimmed by 5 bases and the J gene end by 5 bases; junction bases not matched to a gene: 12. The CDR3 DNA is TGTGCCAGCAGCCTTTGGACAGGCCGAGTCGATCAGCCCCAGCATTTT. Translated, it gives CASSLWTGRVDQPQHF.

The V and J genes are TRBV6-1 and TRBJ2-1; 10 bases fit TRBD2. There are 17 residues in the CDR3. Germline CDR1 reads MNHNS; CDR2 reads SASEGT. The trim removed 4 bases at V and 6 bases at J, leaving 12 bases unmatched. For the CDR3, the DNA is TGTGCCAGCAGTGCTCCTTTATTAGCGGGGGGCAGCAATGAGCAGTTCTTC. Encoded protein: CASSAPLLAGGSNEQFF.

The chain carries TRBV6-2 or TRBV6-3 and TRBJ2-7; D uncertain. Deletions cut 5 bases from V and 3 bases from J, with 11 bases between. The CDR3 length is 13 residues. The germline gives CDR1 MNHEY, CDR2 SVGEGT. The chain's CDR3 is CASSRAVFYEQYF. The CDR3 nucleotides are TGTGCCAGCAGTCGGGCGGTATTCTACGAGCAGTACTTC.

This rearrangement joins TRBV18 to TRBJ2-3; 10 nucleotides align to TRBD2. Unmatched junction bases numbered 4, after V lost 2 bases and J lost 2 bases. CDR3 length: 16 residues. Germline V gene data show CDR1 as KGHSH and CDR2 as LQKENI. CDR3 sequence: CASSPDSGRNTDTQYF. The CDR3 bases are TGTGCCAGCTCACCAGATAGCGGGAGGAACACAGATACGCAGTATTTT.